This is a list of T cell receptor beta chains from one sample in a study of T cells in Graves' hyperthyroidism and ophthalmopathy. TCRdb independently ran MiXCR on the multiplex PCR reads; one entry per CDR3 protein. Found here are approximately 560,000 distinct CDR3 sequences, 40% to 55% of them singletons; the top ten hold roughly 8.2%. Material: peripheral blood or thyroid tissue (not recorded which). These receptors were obtained from a woman aged 18-30 years with Graves' hyperthyroidism. Both conserved end residues are part of each CDR3.

length | V | CDR3
15 | TRBV7-9 | CASSSLRGRWETQYF
15 | TRBV25-1 | CASSEAGDGANVLTF
11 | TRBV7-9 | CASSPPSQAFF
15 | TRBV7-9 | CASSGAREPGSPLHF
15 | TRBV29-1 | CSVEDDSSSGNTIYF
14 | TRBV7-2 | CASSVRTSGYEQYF
14 | TRBV6-5 | CASRLTAGIQEAFF
13 | TRBV24-1 | CATGTGVDQPQHF
17 | TRBV15 | CATSTSGQGSGANVLTF
13 | TRBV7-9 | CASSPGPLGGYTF
12 | TRBV19 | CASQSPGNTIYF
16 | TRBV9 | CASSRDGSSLSYEQYF
15 | TRBV7-3 | CASSQSGTGTYEQYF
15 | TRBV7-8 | CASSSWTGGSYEQYF
15 | TRBV15 | CATSSQGLSNQPQHF
16 | TRBV25-1 | CASSFLLGGANYGYTF
14 | TRBV15 | CATSTSGQGYGYTF
13 | TRBV7-2 | CASSLAGIGELFF
15 | TRBV2 | CASSQAGLRVTEAFF
13 | TRBV24-1 | CATPPRTGLGYTF
15 | TRBV4-3 | CASSQVTAGHQPQHF
13 | TRBV20-1 | CSAPRTSGRGLYF
13 | TRBV20-1 | CSADQGSWETQYF
13 | TRBV11-2 | CASSQERADTQYF
15 | TRBV15 | CATSRDMVGANVLTF
13 | TRBV7-6 | CASSPTDSYEQYF
14 | TRBV7-8 | CASNVRGIHTEAFF
12 | TRBV10-3 | CAIRGNTGELFF
15 | TRBV25-1 | CASSPSGGASQKAFF
11 | TRBV10-3 | CAIRTGHEQYF
13 | TRBV10-3 | CATEGTSVETQYF
14 | TRBV7-9 | CASSLEGFDYGYTF
13 | TRBV7-9 | CASSEPSGQPQHF
14 | TRBV11-2 | CASGRGLGDQPQHF
15 | TRBV7-2 | CASSQRDRKNTEAFF
16 | TRBV24-1 | CATSDPDGQGRETQYF
10 | TRBV25-1 | CARINSPLHF
15 | TRBV11-2 | CASSPLGGSSYEQYF
15 | TRBV4-1 | CASSQDTRDHQPQHF
15 | TRBV7-9 | CASSLIRLAFHEQYF
16 | TRBV20-1 | CSARVGGHNSNQPQHF
13 | TRBV14 | CASSTSGANVLTF
15 | TRBV27 | CASSLTDQAAYEQYF
14 | TRBV12-3/TRBV12-4 | CASKLGHGNTEAFF
15 | TRBV24-1 | CATSARDRGTYEQYF
11 | TRBV12-3/TRBV12-4 | CANSFTYEQYF
14 | TRBV19 | CASSIRARLYEQYF
14 | TRBV24-1 | CATSLGQGQETQYF
16 | TRBV19 | CASSGLRDRGNGEQYF
17 | TRBV7-9 | CASSYRAGGPYPPEAFF
13 | TRBV29-1 | CSVEGGADYEQYF
14 | TRBV7-9 | CASSGTATGNTIYF
13 | TRBV9 | CASSVDSSAEAFF
12 | TRBV7-9 | CASSSRTDGYTF
13 | TRBV7-8 | CASSLHREGEQYF
12 | TRBV7-2 | CASSLGLSPLHF
14 | TRBV5-1 | CASSLPDRGTEAFF
13 | TRBV10-3 | CAIKAGNNSPLHF